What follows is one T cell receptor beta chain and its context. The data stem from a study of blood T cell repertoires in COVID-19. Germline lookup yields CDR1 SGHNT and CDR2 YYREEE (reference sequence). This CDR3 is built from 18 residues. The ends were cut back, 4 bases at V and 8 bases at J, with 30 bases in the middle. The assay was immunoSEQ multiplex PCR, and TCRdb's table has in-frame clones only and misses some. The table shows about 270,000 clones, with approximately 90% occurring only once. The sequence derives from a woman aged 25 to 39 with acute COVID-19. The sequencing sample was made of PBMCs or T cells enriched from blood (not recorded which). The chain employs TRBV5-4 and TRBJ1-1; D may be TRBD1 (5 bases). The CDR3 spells CASSREISGLVVVSEAFF. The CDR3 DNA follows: TGTGCCAGCAGCCGAGAAATTTCAGGGTTGGTCGTTGTATCCGAAGCTTTCTTT. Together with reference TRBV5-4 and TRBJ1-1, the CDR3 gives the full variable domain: ETGVTQSPTHLIKTRGQQVTLRCSSQSGHNTVSWYQQALGQGPQFIFQYYREEENGRGNFPPRFSGLQFPNYSSELNVNALELDDSALYLCASSREISGLVVVSEAFFGQGTRLTVV.